This T cell receptor beta chain came from a study of T cell responses to AZD1222 COVID-19 vaccine. Broader study findings: Repertoire samples came only from after the peak T cell response.

The method was immunoSEQ multiplex PCR; TCRdb's version includes in-frame clones alone and lacks a portion of them. The table shows about 34,000 clones, with approximately 80% occurring only once. Turning to this clone: Its antigen remains unidentified.

This TCR came from an adult who received the AZD1222 COVID-19 vaccine. The material sequenced was peripheral blood, taken 28 days after the second AZD1222 dose.

This chain's CDR3 is CASSREGGQPQHF. The CDR3 bases are TGTGCCAGTAGTAGAGAGGGGGGTCAGCCCCAGCATTTT. The rearrangement uses TRBV19 and TRBJ1-5; weak D call: TRBD1 (6 bases). V was cut by 4 bases and J by 6 bases, with 10 bases left in between. Per germline, CDR1 LNHDA and CDR2 SQIVND (reference sequence). The CDR3 runs 13 residues.